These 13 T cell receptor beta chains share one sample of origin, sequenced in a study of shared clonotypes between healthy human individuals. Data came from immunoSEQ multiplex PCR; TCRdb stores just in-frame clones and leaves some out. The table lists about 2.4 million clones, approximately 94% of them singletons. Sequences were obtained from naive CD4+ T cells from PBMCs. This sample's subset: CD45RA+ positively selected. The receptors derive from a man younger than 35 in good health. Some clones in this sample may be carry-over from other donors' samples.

CDR3 region: CASSVEGAGPGTQYF. CDR3 coding DNA: TGTGCCAGCAGCGTAGAAGGCGCGGGGCCAGGGACCCAGTACTTC. The chain uses TRBV9 and TRBJ2-5; TRBD2 might be the D (6 bases). Trimming stripped 0 bases from V and 7 bases from J, with 16 bases between. The CDR3 contains 15 residues. CDR1 and CDR2 from the germline V gene are SGDLS and YYNGEE.

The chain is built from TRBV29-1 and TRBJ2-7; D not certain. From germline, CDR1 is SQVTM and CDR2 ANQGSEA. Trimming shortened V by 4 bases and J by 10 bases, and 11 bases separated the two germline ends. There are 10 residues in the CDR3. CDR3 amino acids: CSVGWPRQYF. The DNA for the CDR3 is TGCAGCGTTGGCTGGCCTCGTCAGTACTTC.

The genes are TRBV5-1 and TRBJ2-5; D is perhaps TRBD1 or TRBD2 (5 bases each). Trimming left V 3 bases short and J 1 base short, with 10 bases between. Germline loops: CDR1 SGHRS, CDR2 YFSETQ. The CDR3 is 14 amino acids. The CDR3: CASSSVGAQETQYF. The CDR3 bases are TGCGCCAGCAGCTCGGTCGGGGCCCAAGAGACCCAGTACTTC.

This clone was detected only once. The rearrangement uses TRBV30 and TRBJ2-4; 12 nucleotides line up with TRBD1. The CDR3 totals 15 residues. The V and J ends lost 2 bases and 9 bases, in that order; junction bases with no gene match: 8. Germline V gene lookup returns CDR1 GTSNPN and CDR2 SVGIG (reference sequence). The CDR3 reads CAWSPGTGGLSIQYF. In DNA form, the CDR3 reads TGTGCCTGGAGTCCCGGGACAGGGGGCTTAAGCATTCAGTACTTC. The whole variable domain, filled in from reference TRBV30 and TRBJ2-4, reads SQTIHQWPATLVQPVGSPLSLECTVEGTSNPNLYWYRQAAGRGLQLLFYSVGIGQISSEVPQNLSASRPQDRQFILSSKKLLLSDSGFYLCAWSPGTGGLSIQYFGAGTRLSVL.

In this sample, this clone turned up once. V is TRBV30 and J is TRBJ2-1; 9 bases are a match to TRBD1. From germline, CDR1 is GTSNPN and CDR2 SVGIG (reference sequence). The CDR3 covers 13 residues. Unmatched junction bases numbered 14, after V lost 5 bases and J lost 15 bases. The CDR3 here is CAWGRGQGGKRFF. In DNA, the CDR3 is TGTGCCTGGGGTCGGGGACAGGGAGGAAAAAGGTTCTTC. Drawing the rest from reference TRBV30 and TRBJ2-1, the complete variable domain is SQTIHQWPATLVQPVGSPLSLECTVEGTSNPNLYWYRQAAGRGLQLLFYSVGIGQISSEVPQNLSASRPQDRQFILSSKKLLLSDSGFYLCAWGRGQGGKRFFGPGTRLTVL.

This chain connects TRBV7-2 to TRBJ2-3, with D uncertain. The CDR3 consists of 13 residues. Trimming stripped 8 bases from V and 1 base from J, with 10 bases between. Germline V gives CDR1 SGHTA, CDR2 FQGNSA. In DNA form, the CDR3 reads TGTGCCAGCTCGATCGCGGGCACAGATACGCAGTATTTT. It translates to CASSIAGTDTQYF.

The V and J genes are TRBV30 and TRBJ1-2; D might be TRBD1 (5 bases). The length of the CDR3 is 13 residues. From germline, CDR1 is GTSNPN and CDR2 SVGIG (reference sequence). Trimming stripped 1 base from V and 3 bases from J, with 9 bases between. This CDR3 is CAWSEGPDYGYTF. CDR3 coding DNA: TGTGCCTGGAGTGAGGGGCCCGACTATGGCTACACCTTC.

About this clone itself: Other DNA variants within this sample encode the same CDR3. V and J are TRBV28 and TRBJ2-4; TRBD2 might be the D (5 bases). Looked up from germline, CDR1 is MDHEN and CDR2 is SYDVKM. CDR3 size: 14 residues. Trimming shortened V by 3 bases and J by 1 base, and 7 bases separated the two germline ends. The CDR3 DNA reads TGTGCCAGCAGTTTGGGAGTCGCCAAAAACATTCAGTACTTC. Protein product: CASSLGVAKNIQYF. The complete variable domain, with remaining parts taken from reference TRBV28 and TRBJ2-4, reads DVKVTQSSRYLVKRTGEKVFLECVQDMDHENMFWYRQDPGLGLRLIYFSYDVKMKEKGDIPEGYSVSREKKERFSLILESASTNQTSMYLCASSLGVAKNIQYFGAGTRLSVL.

CDR3 DNA: TGTGCCAGCAGCCCCGGAGGGAGGATTAATCAGCCCCAGCATTTT. Its protein product is CASSPGGRINQPQHF. The V gene is TRBV7-2, the J gene TRBJ1-5, with D hard to call. The CDR3 is 15 amino acids. Trimming took off 5 bases at V and 4 bases at J, with 15 bases between the two ends. Germline V gene sequence: CDR1 SGHTA, CDR2 FQGNSA. Full variable domain (remainder filled in from reference TRBV7-2 and TRBJ1-5): GAGVSQSPSNKVTEKGKDVELRCDPISGHTALYWYRQSLGQGLEFLIYFQGNSAPDKSGLPSDRFSAERTGGSVSTLTIQRTQQEDSAVYLCASSPGGRINQPQHFGDGTRLSIL.

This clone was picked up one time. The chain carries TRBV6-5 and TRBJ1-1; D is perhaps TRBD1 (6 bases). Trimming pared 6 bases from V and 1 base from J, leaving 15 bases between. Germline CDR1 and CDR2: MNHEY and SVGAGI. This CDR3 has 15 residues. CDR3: CASSLNRDRNTEAFF. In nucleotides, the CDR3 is TGTGCCAGCAGCCTAAACAGGGATCGGAACACTGAAGCTTTCTTT.

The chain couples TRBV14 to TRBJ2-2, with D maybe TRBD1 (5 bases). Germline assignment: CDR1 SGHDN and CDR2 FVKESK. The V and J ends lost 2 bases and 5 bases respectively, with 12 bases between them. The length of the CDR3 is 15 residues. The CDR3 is CASSQYLPGTGELFF. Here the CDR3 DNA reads TGTGCCAGCAGCCAATACCTTCCAGGGACCGGGGAGCTGTTTTTT.

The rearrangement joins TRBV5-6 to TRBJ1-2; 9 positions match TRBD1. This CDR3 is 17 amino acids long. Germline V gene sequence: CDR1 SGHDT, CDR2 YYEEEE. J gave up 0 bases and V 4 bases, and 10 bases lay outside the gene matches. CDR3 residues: CASSLPRGTGSNYGYTF. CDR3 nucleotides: TGTGCCAGCAGCCTACCCCGAGGGACAGGGTCTAACTATGGCTACACCTTC.

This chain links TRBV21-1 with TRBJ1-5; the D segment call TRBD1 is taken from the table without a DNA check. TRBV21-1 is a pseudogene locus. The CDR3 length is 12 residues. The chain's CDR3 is CASTGFQWPQHF. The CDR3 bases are TGTGCCAGCACAGGGTTTCAGTGGCCCCAGCATTTT.